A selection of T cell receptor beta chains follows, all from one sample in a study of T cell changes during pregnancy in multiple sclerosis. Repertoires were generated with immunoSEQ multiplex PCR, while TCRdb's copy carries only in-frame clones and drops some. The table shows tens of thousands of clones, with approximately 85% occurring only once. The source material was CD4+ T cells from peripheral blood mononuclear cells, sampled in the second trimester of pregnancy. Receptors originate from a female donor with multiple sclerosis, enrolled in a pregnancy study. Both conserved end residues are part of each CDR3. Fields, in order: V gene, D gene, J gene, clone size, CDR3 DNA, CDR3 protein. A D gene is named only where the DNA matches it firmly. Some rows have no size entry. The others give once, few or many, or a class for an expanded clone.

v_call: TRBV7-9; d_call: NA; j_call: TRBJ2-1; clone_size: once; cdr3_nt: TGTGCCAGCAGTGCCCTAACTAGCCGCAATGAGCAGTTCTTC; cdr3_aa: CASSALTSRNEQFF
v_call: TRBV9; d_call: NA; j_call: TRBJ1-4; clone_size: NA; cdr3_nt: TGTGCCAGCAGCGTATCAGGGACTAATGAAAAACTGTTTTTT; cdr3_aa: CASSVSGTNEKLFF
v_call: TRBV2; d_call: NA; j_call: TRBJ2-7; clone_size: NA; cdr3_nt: TGTGCCAGCAGAGCCGGGTCTAGGGAGCAGTACTTC; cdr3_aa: CASRAGSREQYF
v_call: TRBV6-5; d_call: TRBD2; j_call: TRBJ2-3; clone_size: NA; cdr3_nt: TGTGCCAGCAGTTTCGTACTAGCGGGAGGGCCCCATACGCAGTATTTT; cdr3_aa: CASSFVLAGGPHTQYF
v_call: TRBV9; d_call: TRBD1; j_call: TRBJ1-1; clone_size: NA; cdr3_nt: TGTGCCAGCAGCGTAGGACAGGGGTGGATAAAGAACACTGAAGCTTTCTTT; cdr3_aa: CASSVGQGWIKNTEAFF
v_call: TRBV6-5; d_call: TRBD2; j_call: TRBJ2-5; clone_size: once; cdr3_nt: TGTGCCAGCAGTTTGGGACTAGCGGGAGTTGAGACCCAGTACTTC; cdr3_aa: CASSLGLAGVETQYF
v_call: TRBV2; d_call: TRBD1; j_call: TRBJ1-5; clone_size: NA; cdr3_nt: TGTGCCAGCAGAAAGACAGGGGATCAGCCCCAGCATTTT; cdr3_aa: CASRKTGDQPQHF
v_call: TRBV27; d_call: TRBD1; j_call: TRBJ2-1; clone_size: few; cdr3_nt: TGTGCCAGCAGGGCGGACAGGGGGCGTACCAATGAGCAGTTCTTC; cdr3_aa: CASRADRGRTNEQFF
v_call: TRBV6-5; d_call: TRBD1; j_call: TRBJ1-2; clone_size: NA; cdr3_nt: TGTGCCAGCAGTTACGACGGGACAGCCAACTATGGCTACACCTTC; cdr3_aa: CASSYDGTANYGYTF
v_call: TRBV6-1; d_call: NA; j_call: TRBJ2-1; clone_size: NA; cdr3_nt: TGTGCCAGCATCCCCGGGGATGCATACAATGAGCAGTTCTTC; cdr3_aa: CASIPGDAYNEQFF
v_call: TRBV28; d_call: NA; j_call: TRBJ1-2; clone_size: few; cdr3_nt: TGTGCCAGCAGCCTCCCTTCCTATGGCTACACCTTC; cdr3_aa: CASSLPSYGYTF
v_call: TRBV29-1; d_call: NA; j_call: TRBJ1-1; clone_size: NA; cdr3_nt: TGCAGCGCCGGGGGGTATGAAGCTTTCTTT; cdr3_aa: CSAGGYEAFF
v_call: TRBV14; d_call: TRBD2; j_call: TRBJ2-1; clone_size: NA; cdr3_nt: TGTGCCAGCAGCCAAGATGGGTGGCGGCGGGGGAATGAGCAGTTCTTC; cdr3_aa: CASSQDGWRRGNEQFF
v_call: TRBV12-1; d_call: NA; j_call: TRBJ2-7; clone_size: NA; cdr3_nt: TGTGCCAGCAGTCGTCAGGAGGGGTACTACGAGCAGTACTTC; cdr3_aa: CASSRQEGYYEQYF
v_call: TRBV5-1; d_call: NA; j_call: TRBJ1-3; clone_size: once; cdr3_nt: TGCGCCAGCAGCGCAGGCTGGGGCACTGGAAACACCATATATTTT; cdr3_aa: CASSAGWGTGNTIYF
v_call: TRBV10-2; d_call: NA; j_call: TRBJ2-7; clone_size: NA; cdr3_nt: TGCGCCAGCAGACCAGAGGACAACTCCTACGAGCAGTACTTC; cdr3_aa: CASRPEDNSYEQYF
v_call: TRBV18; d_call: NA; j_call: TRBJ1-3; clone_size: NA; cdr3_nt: TGTGCCAGCTCACCACAGGACAGCAGCTCTGGAAACACCATATATTTT; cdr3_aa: CASSPQDSSSGNTIYF
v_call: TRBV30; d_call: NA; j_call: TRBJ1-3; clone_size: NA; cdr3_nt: TGTGCCTGGAGTTTTGAGGGAAACACCATATATTTT; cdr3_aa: CAWSFEGNTIYF
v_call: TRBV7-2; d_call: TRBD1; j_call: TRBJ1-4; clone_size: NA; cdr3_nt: TGTGCCAGCAGCGGAGGACAGGGAGCAACTAATGAAAAACTGTTTTTT; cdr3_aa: CASSGGQGATNEKLFF
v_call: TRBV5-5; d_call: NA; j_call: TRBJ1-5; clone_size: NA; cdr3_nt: TGTGCCAGCAGCCCGGACGTAAAGGCGGGGCCCCAGCATTTT; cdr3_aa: CASSPDVKAGPQHF
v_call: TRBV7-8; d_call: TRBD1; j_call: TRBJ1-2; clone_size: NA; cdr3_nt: TGTGCCAGCAGCCAAAGATACCGGGACAGGGCTCACTATGGCTACACCTTC; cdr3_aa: CASSQRYRDRAHYGYTF
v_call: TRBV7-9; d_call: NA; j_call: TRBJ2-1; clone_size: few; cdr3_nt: TGTGCCAGCAGCTTAGCCTCGCAGGGGGAGCAGTTCTTC; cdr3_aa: CASSLASQGEQFF
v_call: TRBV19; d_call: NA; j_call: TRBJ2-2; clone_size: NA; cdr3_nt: TGTGCCAGTAGTATTTCCAGGGCCGGGGAGCTGTTTTTT; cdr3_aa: CASSISRAGELFF
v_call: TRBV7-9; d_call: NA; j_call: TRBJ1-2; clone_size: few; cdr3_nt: TGTGCCAGCAGCTCGTCGGTCAACTATGGCTACACCTTC; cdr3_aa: CASSSSVNYGYTF
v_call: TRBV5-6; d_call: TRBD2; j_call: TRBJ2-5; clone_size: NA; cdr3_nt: TGTGCCAGCAGCTTGGGACTAGCGGGGAACCTACAAGAGACCCAGTACTTC; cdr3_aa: CASSLGLAGNLQETQYF
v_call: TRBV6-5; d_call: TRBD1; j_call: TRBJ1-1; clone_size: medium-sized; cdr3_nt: TGTGCCAGCAGTTCTGGGACAGGGAGGACTGAAGCTTTCTTT; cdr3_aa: CASSSGTGRTEAFF
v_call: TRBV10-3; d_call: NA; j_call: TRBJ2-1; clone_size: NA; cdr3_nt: TGTGCCATCAGTGACAAGGGGGTTGATCCCTACAATGAGCAGTTCTTC; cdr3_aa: CAISDKGVDPYNEQFF